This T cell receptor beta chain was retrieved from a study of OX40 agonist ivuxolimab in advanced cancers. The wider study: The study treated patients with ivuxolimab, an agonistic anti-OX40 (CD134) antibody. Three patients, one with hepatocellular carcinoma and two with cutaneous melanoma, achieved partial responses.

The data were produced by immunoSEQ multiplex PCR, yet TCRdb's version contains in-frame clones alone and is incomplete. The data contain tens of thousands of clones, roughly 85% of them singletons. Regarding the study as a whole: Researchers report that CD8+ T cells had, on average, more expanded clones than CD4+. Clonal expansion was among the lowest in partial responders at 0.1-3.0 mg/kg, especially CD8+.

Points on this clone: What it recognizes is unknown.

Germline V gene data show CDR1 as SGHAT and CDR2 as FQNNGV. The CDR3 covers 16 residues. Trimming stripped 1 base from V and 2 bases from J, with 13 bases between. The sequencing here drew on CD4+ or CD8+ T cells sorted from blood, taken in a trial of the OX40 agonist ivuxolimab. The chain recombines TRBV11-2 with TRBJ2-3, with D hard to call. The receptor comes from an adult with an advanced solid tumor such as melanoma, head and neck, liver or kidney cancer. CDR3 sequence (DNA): TGTGCCAGCAGCTTAGGAGGTACCAGCACCACAGATACGCAGTATTTT. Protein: CASSLGGTSTTDTQYF.